The T cell receptor (beta chain) under discussion was sequenced for a study of blood T cells in healthy people across ages. There are 12 residues in the CDR3. The ends were cut back, 5 bases at V and 0 bases at J, with 2 bases in the middle. Per the germline V gene, CDR1 is SEHNR and CDR2 is FQNEAQ (reference sequence). Every participating donor contributed 8.5 to 10 milliliters of peripheral blood through a draw. This clonotype was counted at least ten times. The antigen is unknown. PCR was performed a second time for roughly 7 to 12 cycles using a sample-barcoded 5' primer and a J-beta primer mix. Via MiXCR, TCRdb re-called the 5' RACE reads, giving one row per CDR3 protein. The data show hundreds of thousands of distinct CDR3 sequences, 25% seen once. General observations from the study: More naive CD4+ cells and higher diversity marked long-lived donors relative to aged donors.

These data also formed part of another study, on T cells of mothers and their children. That work contributes: About 6 children, together with their three healthy Caucasian mothers, made up the donors.

What was sequenced was blood. The receptor's source is a boy aged 10-17 years in good health. V gene TRBV7-9 combines with J gene TRBJ2-1; no definite D call. The CDR3 region is CASSLSYNEQFF. CDR3 sequence (DNA): TGTGCCAGCAGCCTCTCCTACAATGAGCAGTTCTTC.